Sequencing of this TCR beta chain was carried out in a study of metastatic and nonmetastatic thyroid tumors. There are a few counts of this clone. Patients underwent thyroid surgery, and none had received any treatment before it. Trimming stripped 5 bases from V and 1 base from J, with 12 bases between. The CDR3 sequence is 15 residues long. Germline CDR1 reads SGHRS; CDR2 reads YFSETQ. TCRdb re-analyzed the PCR reads through MiXCR. This sample has about 15,000 clones, with approximately 24% found just once. Sequenced material: tumor tissue. V usage is TRBV5-1 and J usage is TRBJ1-4, with D uncertain. The origin of this receptor is a female donor with papillary thyroid cancer or a benign thyroid nodule (not recorded which). Some clones in this sample may be carry-over from other donors' samples. CDR3 amino acids: CASSPEAQTNEKLFF. Written as DNA, the CDR3 is TGCGCCAGCAGTCCCGAAGCTCAAACTAATGAAAAACTGTTTTTT.